The sequence of this T cell receptor (beta chain) was determined in a study of T cell changes during pregnancy in multiple sclerosis. This clone was seen more than once but under ten times. Repertoires were generated with immunoSEQ multiplex PCR, while TCRdb's copy carries only in-frame clones and drops some. This sample carries 65,000 to 95,000 clones, roughly 94% of them seen once, and the ten largest clones take more than 0.85%. The CDR3 contains 14 residues. In germline, CDR1 is SQVTM, CDR2 ANQGSEA. J was trimmed by 3 bases and V by 6 bases; bases with no gene match: 6. The receptor was isolated from a female donor in good health, enrolled as a control in a pregnancy study. The genes are TRBV29-1 and TRBJ2-2; 8 positions agree with TRBD2. The source material was peripheral blood, sampled in the second trimester of pregnancy. DNA of the CDR3: TGCAGCGTAGGCGGGAGGACCCACACCGGGGAGCTGTTTTTT. Translated, it gives CSVGGRTHTGELFF.